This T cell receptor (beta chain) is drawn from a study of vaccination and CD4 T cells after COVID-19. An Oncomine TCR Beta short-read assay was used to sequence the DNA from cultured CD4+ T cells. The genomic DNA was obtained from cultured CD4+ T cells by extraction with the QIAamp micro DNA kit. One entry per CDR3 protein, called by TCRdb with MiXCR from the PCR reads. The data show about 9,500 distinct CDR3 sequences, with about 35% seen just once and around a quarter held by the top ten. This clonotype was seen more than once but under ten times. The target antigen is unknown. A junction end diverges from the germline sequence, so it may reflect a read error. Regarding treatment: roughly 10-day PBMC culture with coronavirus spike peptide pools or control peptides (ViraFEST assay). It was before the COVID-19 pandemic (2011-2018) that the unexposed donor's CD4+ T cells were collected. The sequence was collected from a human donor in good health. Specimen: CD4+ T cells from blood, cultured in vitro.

The CDR3, as DNA: TGTGCCAGCAGTTTGTTTCCGGGACAGACTAGTTTC. Encoded protein: CASSLFPGQTSF. J is TRBJ1-2 and V is TRBV28; 7 positions agree with TRBD1. The CDR3 contains 12 residues. CDR1 is MDHEN and CDR2 is SYDVKM in the germline V gene.